This TCR beta chain comes out of a study of cytomegalovirus exposure and HLA in healthy donors. Study-level findings and limits: In all likelihood, a cluster of highly shared sequence variants was a sequencing artifact.

Germline V gives CDR1 MNHNS, CDR2 SASEGT. This CDR3 comprises 16 residues. With 4 bases clipped from V and 5 bases from J, the junction kept 12 bases outside the gene matches. Healthy bone marrow donors made up the donors. PCR involved 60 Vbeta and 13 Jbeta primers. The table came from immunoSEQ multiplex PCR; TCRdb's copy has only in-frame clones and leaves some out. The table has some 50,000 clones, 72% seen once. This clone showed up just a few times. The antigen is not known. The sample taken for sequencing was PBMCs. This clonotype was sampled from a woman aged 45-65 years in good health and CMV-seropositive. This chain connects TRBV6-1 to TRBJ2-5; 8 bases are a match to TRBD1. CDR3 in amino acids: CASSVGQGSTGETQYF. In DNA form, the CDR3 reads TGTGCCAGCAGTGTCGGACAGGGCAGTACGGGGGAGACCCAGTACTTC.